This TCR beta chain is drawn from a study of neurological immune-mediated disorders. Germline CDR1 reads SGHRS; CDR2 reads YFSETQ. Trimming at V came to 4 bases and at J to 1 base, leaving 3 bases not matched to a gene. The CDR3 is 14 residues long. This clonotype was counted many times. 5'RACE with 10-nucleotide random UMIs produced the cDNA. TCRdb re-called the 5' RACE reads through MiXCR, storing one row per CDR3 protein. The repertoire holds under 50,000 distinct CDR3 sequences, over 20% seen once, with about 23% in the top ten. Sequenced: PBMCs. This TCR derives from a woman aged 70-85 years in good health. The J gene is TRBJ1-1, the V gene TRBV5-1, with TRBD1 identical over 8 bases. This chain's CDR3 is CASSTGQGNTEAFF. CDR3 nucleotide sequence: TGCGCCAGCAGCACCGGACAGGGGAACACTGAAGCTTTCTTT.